This T cell receptor (beta chain) was sequenced during a study of cytomegalovirus exposure and HLA in healthy donors. Study information: Researchers found that roughly 80% of about 400 genotyped donors fell within the Caucasian-associated ancestry cluster. Study-wide points: V- and J-gene trimming in TCR beta was tied to a missense DCLRE1C variant by an analysis performed later.

Primers for the PCR totalled 60 Vbeta and 13 Jbeta. Clones were read by immunoSEQ multiplex PCR, and TCRdb kept only the in-frame ones, dropping some. Seen here are more than 150,000 clones, over 80% observed once, and the top ten hold approximately 1.4%. This CDR3 has 13 residues. Germline-derived CDR1 and CDR2 are KGHSH and LQKENI. Germline trimming cut 6 bases from V and 7 bases from J; bases unmatched to any gene: 5. A remark on this clone: What it binds is unknown.

This TCR was recovered from a middle-aged man in good health and CMV-seronegative. The chain couples TRBV18 to TRBJ1-2, with 10 bases matching TRBD1. Sequenced: PBMCs. The CDR3 reads CASSRGQGGGYTF. The CDR3 DNA sequence: TGTGCCAGCTCCCGAGGACAGGGGGGTGGCTACACCTTC.